This TCR beta chain was sequenced in a study of response to subunit inactivated influenza vaccine. Study-wide points: It was the authors' suggestion that each seasonal influenza vaccination recruits few new T cells.

TCRdb used MiXCR to reprocess the RT-PCR reads, holding one entry per CDR3 protein. The sample lists roughly 700,000 distinct CDR3 sequences, more than 11% occurring once. This clonotype appeared many times. What it binds is unknown. Germline V CDR1 and CDR2: SGHDT, YYEEEE. Trimming took off 0 bases at V and 7 bases at J, with 10 bases between the two ends. The length of the CDR3 is 13 residues. The chain uses TRBV5-6 and TRBJ1-1, with D unresolved. This receptor was taken from a man over 45 who received an inactivated influenza vaccine. Sequences were derived from PBMCs from blood, sampled 14 to 15 days before vaccination. In nucleotides, the CDR3 is TGTGCCAGCAGCTTGGGAGCCCGGAGTGAAGCTTTCTTT. This encodes CASSLGARSEAFF.